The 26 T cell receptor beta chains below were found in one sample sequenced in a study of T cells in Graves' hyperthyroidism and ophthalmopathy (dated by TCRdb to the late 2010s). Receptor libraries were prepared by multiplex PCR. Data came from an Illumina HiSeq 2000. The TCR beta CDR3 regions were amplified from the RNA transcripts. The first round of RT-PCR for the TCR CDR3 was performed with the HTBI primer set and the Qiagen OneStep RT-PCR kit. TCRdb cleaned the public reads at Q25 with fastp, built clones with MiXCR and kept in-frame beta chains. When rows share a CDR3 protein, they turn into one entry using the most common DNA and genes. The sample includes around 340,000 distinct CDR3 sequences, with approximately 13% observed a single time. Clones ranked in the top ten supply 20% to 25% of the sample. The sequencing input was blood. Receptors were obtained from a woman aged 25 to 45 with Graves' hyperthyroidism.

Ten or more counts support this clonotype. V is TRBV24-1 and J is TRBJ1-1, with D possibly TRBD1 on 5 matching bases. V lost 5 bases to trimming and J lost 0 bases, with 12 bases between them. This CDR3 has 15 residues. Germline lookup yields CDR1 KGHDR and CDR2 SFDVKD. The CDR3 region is CATSAGQGLNTEAFF. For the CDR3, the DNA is TGTGCCACCAGTGCGGGGCAGGGCCTGAACACTGAAGCTTTCTTT.

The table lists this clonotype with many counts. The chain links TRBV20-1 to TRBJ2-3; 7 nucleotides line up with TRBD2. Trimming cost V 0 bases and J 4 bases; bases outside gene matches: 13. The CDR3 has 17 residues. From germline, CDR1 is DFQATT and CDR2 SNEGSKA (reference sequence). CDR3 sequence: CSARDSGSGLFADTQYF. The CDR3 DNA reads TGCAGTGCTAGAGATTCAGGTAGCGGGTTATTCGCAGATACGCAGTATTTT.

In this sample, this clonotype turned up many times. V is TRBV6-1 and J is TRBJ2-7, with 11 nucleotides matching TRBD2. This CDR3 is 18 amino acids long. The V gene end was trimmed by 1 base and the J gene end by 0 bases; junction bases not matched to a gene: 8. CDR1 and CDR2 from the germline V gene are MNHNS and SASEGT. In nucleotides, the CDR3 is TGTGCCAGCAGTGAAGGAAATAGCGGGAGGGACGTCTCCTACGAGCAGTACTTC. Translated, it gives CASSEGNSGRDVSYEQYF.

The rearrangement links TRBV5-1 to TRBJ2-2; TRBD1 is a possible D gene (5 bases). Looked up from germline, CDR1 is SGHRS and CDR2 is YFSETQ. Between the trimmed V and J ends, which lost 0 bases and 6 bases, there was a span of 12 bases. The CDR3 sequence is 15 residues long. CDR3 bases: TGCGCCAGCAGCTTGGTGGCAGGGTCGTCCGGGGAGCTGTTTTTT. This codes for CASSLVAGSSGELFF.

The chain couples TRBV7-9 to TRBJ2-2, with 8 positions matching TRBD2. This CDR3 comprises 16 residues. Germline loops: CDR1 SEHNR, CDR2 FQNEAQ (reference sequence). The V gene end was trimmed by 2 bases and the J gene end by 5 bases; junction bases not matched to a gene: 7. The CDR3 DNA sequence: TGTGCCAGCAGCTTATCCAGCGGGAGTGGAACCGGGGAGCTGTTTTTT. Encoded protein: CASSLSSGSGTGELFF.

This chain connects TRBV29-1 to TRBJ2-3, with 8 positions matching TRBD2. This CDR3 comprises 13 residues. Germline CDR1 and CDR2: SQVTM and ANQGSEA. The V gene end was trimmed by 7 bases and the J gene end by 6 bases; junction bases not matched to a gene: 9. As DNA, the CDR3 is TGCAGCGCGGAAACTAGCGGAGATGATACGCAGTATTTT. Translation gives CSAETSGDDTQYF.

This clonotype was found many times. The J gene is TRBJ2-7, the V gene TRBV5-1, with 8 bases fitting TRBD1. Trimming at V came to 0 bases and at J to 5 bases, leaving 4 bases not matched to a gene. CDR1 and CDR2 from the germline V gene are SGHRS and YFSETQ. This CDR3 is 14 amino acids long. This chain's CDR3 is CASSLAPTGDEQYF. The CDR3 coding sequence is TGCGCCAGCAGCTTGGCACCGACAGGGGACGAGCAGTACTTC.

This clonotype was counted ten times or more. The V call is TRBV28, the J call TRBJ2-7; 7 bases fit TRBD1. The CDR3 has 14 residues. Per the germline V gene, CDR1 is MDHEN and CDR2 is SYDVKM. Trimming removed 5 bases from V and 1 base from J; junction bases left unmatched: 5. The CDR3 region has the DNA TGTGCCAGCAGTGATTACAGGGGATCCTACGAGCAGTACTTC. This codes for CASSDYRGSYEQYF.

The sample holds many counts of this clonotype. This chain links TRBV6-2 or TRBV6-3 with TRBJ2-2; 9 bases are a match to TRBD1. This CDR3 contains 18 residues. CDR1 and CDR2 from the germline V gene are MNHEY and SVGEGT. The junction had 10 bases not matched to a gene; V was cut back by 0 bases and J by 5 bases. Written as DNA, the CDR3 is TGTGCCAGCAGTTACTCGGGTGCCGGGACAGGGTCGACCGGGGAGCTGTTTTTT. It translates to CASSYSGAGTGSTGELFF.

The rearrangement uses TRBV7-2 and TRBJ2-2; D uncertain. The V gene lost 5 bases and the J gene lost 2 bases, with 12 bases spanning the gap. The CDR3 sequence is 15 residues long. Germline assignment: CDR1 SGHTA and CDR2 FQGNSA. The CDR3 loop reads CASSLGSFNTGELFF. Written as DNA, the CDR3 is TGTGCCAGCAGCCTCGGGTCATTTAACACCGGGGAGCTGTTTTTT. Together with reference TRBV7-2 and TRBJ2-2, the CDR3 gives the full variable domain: GAGVSQSPSNKVTEKGKDVELRCDPISGHTALYWYRQSLGQGLEFLIYFQGNSAPDKSGLPSDRFSAERTGGSVSTLTIQRTQQEDSAVYLCASSLGSFNTGELFFGEGSRLTVL.

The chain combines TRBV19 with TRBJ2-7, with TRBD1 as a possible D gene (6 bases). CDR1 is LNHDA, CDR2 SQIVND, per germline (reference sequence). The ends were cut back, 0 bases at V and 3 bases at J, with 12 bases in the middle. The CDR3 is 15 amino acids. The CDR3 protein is CASSIDLSRGYEQYF. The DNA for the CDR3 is TGTGCCAGTAGTATAGATCTTTCCAGGGGCTACGAGCAGTACTTC.

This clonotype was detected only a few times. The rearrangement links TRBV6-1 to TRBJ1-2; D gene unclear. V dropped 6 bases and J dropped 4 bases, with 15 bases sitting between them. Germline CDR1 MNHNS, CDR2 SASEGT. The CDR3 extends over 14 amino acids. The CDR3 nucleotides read TGTGCCAGCAGCAAGGTTCCATGGGGCTATGGCTACACCTTC. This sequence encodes CASSKVPWGYGYTF.

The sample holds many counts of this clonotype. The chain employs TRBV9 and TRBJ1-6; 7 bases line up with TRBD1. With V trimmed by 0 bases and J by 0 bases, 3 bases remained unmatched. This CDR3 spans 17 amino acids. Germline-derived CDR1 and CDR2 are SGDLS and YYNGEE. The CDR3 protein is CASSVDAGGSYNSPLHF. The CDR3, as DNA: TGTGCCAGCAGCGTAGATGCAGGGGGCTCCTATAATTCACCCCTCCACTTT.

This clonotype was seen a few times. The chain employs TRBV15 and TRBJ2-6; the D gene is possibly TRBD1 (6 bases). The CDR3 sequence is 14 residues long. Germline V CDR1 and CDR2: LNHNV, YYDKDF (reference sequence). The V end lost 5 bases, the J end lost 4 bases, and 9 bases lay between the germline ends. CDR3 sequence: CATSQRGGANVLTF. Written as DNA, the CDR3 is TGTGCCACCAGCCAGAGGGGGGGGGCCAACGTCCTGACTTTC.

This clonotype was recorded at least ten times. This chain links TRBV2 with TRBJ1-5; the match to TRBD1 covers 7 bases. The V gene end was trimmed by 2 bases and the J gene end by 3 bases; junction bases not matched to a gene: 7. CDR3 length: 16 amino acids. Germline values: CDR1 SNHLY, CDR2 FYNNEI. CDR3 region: CASSERPQGINQPQHF. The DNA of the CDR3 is TGTGCCAGCAGTGAACGCCCACAGGGGATCAATCAGCCCCAGCATTTT.

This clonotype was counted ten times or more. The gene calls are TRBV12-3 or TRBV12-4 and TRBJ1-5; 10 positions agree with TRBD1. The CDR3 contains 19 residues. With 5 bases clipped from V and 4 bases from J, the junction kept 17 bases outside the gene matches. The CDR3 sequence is CASSPPGTGVSGLNQPQHF. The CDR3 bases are TGTGCCAGCAGTCCTCCCGGGACAGGGGTGTCGGGCCTAAATCAGCCCCAGCATTTT.

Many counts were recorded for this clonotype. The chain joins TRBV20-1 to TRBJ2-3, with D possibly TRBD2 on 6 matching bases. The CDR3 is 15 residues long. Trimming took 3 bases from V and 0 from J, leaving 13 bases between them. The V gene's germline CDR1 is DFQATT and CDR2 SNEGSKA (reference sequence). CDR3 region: CSARNSGTSTDTQYF. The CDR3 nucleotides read TGCAGTGCTAGGAATTCCGGGACTAGCACAGATACGCAGTATTTT.

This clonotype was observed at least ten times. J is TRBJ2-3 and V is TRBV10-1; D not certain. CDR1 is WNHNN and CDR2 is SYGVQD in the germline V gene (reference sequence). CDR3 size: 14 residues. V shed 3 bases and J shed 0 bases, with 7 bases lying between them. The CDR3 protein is CASSESRSTDTQYF. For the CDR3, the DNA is TGCGCCAGCAGTGAAAGCCGTAGCACAGATACGCAGTATTTT.

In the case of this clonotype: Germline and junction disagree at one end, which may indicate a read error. The CDR3 protein is CSSRDLVSGGTGQYF. The CDR3 DNA is TGCAGTTCTAGAGATCTAGTGAGCGGAGGAACCGGGCAGTACTTC. The J gene is TRBJ2-7, the V gene TRBV20-1; D is perhaps TRBD2 (5 bases). This CDR3 region has 15 residues. The V gene's germline CDR1 is DFQATT and CDR2 SNEGSKA (reference sequence).

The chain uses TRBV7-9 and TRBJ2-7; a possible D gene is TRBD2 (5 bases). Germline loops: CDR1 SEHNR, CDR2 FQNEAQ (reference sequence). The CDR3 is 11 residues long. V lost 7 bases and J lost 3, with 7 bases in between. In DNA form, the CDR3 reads TGTGCCAGCATCCGGGACTACGAGCAGTACTTC. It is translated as CASIRDYEQYF. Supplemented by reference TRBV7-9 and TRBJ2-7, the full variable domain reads DTGVSQNPRHKITKRGQNVTFRCDPISEHNRLYWYRQTLGQGPEFLTYFQNEAQLEKSRLLSDRFSAERPKGSFSTLEIQRTEQGDSAMYLCASIRDYEQYFGPGTRLTVT.

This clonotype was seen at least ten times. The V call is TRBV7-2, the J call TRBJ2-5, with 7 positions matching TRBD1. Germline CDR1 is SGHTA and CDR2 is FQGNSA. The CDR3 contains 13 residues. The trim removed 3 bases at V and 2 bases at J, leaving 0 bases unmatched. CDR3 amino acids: CASSLGQQETQYF. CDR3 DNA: TGTGCCAGCAGCTTGGGACAGCAAGAGACCCAGTACTTC.

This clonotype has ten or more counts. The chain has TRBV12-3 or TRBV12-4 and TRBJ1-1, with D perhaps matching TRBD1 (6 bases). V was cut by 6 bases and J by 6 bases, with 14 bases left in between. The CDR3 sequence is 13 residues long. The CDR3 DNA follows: TGTGCCAGCAGCCCATACAGGGCGGCTGAAGCTTTCTTT. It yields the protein CASSPYRAAEAFF.

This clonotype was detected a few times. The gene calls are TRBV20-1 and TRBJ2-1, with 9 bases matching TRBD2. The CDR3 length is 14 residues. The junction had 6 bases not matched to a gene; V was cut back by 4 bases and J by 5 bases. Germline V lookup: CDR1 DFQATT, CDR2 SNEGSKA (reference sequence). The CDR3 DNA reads TGCAGTGCTACTTCCGGGACTAGCAACAATGAGCAGTTCTTC. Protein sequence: CSATSGTSNNEQFF.

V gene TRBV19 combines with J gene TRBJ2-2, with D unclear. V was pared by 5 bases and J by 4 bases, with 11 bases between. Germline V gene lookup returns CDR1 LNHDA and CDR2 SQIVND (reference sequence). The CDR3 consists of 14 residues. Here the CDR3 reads CASSSSWVTGELFF. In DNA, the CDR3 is TGTGCCAGTAGTTCCTCGTGGGTCACCGGGGAGCTGTTTTTT.

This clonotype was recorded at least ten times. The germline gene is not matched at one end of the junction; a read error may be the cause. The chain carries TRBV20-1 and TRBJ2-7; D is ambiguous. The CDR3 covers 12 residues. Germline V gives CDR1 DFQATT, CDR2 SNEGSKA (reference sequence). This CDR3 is CSASTVSYKQYF. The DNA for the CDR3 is TGCAGTGCTAGCACAGTTTCCTACAAGCAGTACTTC.

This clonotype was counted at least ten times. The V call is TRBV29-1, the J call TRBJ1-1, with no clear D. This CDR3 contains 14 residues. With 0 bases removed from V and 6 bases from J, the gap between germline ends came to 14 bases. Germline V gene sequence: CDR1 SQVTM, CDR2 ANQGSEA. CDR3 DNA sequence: TGCAGCGTTGAAGATTTCGGGCGCAGAGCTGAAGCTTTCTTT. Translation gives CSVEDFGRRAEAFF.